This T cell receptor beta chain is from a study of regulatory T cells in long-lasting Graves disease. Notes on the study in general: There were preferences for TRBV28, TRBJ1-2 and TRBJ2-5 in persistent disease.

On this clonotype itself: Its antigen is as yet unknown.

Documented time point: newly diagnosed GD, antithyroid drugs for less than 3 months. TCR sequences were obtained from RNA taken from PBMCs. Those enrolled as patients came out of an endocrinology department in Xi'an, China. iRepertoire HTBI primers and Arm-PCR of CDR3 regions built TCR beta libraries. TCRdb re-called the multiplex PCR reads through MiXCR, storing one row per CDR3 protein. This table holds 580,000 or so distinct CDR3 sequences, approximately 16% found once. Trimming cost V 2 bases and J 4 bases, with 9 bases left between them. The germline gives CDR1 LGHDT, CDR2 YNNKEL (reference sequence). This CDR3 contains 15 residues. The sample was also linked to a second study, of T cells in Graves' hyperthyroidism and ophthalmopathy. Per that paper: Stable Graves' hyperthyroidism denoted no ophthalmopathy progression over 18 months. A set of HTBI primers served as the primers for a first-round RT-PCR of the TCR CDR3.

This sequence originates from a man between 18 and 35 years old with Graves disease. V gene TRBV3-1 combines with J gene TRBJ2-6; D gene unclear. The starting material was peripheral blood mononuclear cells (PBMCs), obtained at new diagnosis, from a patient treated with antithyroid drugs. CDR3 amino acids: CASSQRIVGANVLTF. The CDR3 DNA reads as TGTGCCAGCAGCCAACGAATCGTAGGGGCCAACGTCCTGACTTTC. Together with reference TRBV3-1 and TRBJ2-6, the CDR3 gives the full variable domain: DTAVSQTPKYLVTQMGNDKSIKCEQNLGHDTMYWYKQDSKKFLKIMFSYNNKELIINETVPNRFSPKSPDKAHLNLHINSLELGDSAVYFCASSQRIVGANVLTFGAGSRLTVL.